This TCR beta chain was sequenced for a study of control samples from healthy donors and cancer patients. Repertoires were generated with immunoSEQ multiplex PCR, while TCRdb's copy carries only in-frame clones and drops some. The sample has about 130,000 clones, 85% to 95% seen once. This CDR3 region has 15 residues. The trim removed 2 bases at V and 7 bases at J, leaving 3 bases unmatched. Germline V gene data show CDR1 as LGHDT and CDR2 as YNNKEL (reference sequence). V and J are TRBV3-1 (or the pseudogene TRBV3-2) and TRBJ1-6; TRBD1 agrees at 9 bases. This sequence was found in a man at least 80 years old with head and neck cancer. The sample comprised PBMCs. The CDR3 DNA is TGTGCCAGCAGCCAAACCGGGACAGGGAATTCACCCCTCCACTTT. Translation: CASSQTGTGNSPLHF.